The 24 T cell receptor beta chains listed next were all sequenced from one sample in a study of molecular identifiers for immune sequencing clone quantification. MiXCR, run by TCRdb on the PCR reads, gives a single entry per CDR3 protein. The sample has fewer than 350,000 distinct CDR3 sequences; about a fifth are singletons. Sequencing input: naive CD8+ T cells from blood, with Jurkat cell RNA spiked in. Indicated subset: FACS-sorted CD8+CD4-CCR7+CD45RA+ naive T cells. These receptors all stem from a human donor in good health. Some libraries in this study had Jurkat cell RNA spiked in.

This clonotype came up many times. The chain combines TRBV5-1 with TRBJ2-3; maybe TRBD1 (5 bases). Germline assignment: CDR1 SGHRS and CDR2 YFSETQ. This CDR3 has 16 amino acids. Trimming stripped 5 bases from V and 1 base from J, with 17 bases between. Here the CDR3 DNA reads TGCGCCAGCAGAGATCAGGGAAAGGACCGCACAGATACGCAGTATTTT. Protein product: CASRDQGKDRTDTQYF.

There are many counts of this clonotype. The J gene is TRBJ2-2, the V gene TRBV5-1, with 9 bases fitting TRBD2. In germline, CDR1 is SGHRS, CDR2 YFSETQ. This CDR3 spans 18 amino acids. Losses at the gene ends were 3 bases for V and 0 bases for J; bases not matched to a gene: 9. CDR3: CASSWVSSGISNTGELFF. The CDR3, as DNA: TGCGCCAGCAGCTGGGTGTCTAGCGGGATTTCGAACACCGGGGAGCTGTTTTTT. Looking up the rest from reference TRBV5-1 and TRBJ2-2 gives the full variable domain: KAGVTQTPRYLIKTRGQQVTLSCSPISGHRSVSWYQQTPGQGLQFLFEYFSETQRNKGNFPGRFSGRQFSNSRSEMNVSTLELGDSALYLCASSWVSSGISNTGELFFGEGSRLTVL.

This clonotype was recorded many times. The chain recombines TRBV4-1 with TRBJ2-7; TRBD1 is a possible D gene (5 bases). This CDR3 contains 13 residues. Looked up from germline, CDR1 is MGHRA and CDR2 is YSYEKL. The V end was cut by 3 bases, the J end by 1 base, with 7 bases between. This CDR3 is CASSHRESYEQYF. The CDR3, as DNA: TGCGCCAGCAGCCACAGGGAATCCTACGAGCAGTACTTC.

This clonotype was counted ten times or more. This sequence joins TRBV20-1 and TRBJ1-5, with D perhaps TRBD1 (6 bases). Germline assignment: CDR1 DFQATT and CDR2 SNEGSKA (reference sequence). V was trimmed by 1 base and J by 5 bases, leaving 12 bases between them. This CDR3 has 14 residues. The CDR3: CSARGPGVDQPQHF. The CDR3 bases are TGCAGTGCTAGAGGTCCAGGGGTCGATCAGCCCCAGCATTTT.

V usage is TRBV25-1 and J usage is TRBJ1-2; D unresolved. Per germline, CDR1 MGHDK and CDR2 SYGVNS. V lost 4 bases and J 4 bases, leaving 10 bases between the germline ends. The CDR3 extends over 13 amino acids. The CDR3 loop reads CASSAAAAYGYTF. In DNA, the CDR3 is TGTGCCAGCAGTGCCGCCGCGGCCTATGGCTACACCTTC.

This clonotype has ten or more counts. This chain uses TRBV9 with TRBJ2-2; 10 bases align to TRBD2. This CDR3 has 17 amino acids. V lost 2 bases and J lost 0; bases outside the gene matches: 4. Germline lookup yields CDR1 SGDLS and CDR2 YYNGEE. CDR3 nucleotides: TGTGCCAGCAGCGTCACAACTAGCGGGGCGAACACCGGGGAGCTGTTTTTT. It specifies CASSVTTSGANTGELFF.

The chain uses TRBV5-1 and TRBJ2-2, with D possibly being TRBD1 or TRBD2 (6 bases each). The CDR3 loop spans 17 amino acids. CDR1 is SGHRS, CDR2 YFSETQ, per germline. V gave up 1 base and J gave up 4 bases, with 17 bases separating them. Here the CDR3 reads CASSLMSSGAGTGELFF. CDR3 coding DNA: TGCGCCAGCAGCTTGATGTCATCGGGGGCTGGCACCGGGGAGCTGTTTTTT. Combining the CDR3 with reference TRBV5-1 and TRBJ2-2 gives the whole variable domain KAGVTQTPRYLIKTRGQQVTLSCSPISGHRSVSWYQQTPGQGLQFLFEYFSETQRNKGNFPGRFSGRQFSNSRSEMNVSTLELGDSALYLCASSLMSSGAGTGELFFGEGSRLTVL.

In this sample, this clonotype turned up a few times. This chain joins TRBV29-1 and TRBJ2-7; 10 positions agree with TRBD2. This CDR3 region has 14 residues. Germline CDR1 and CDR2: SQVTM and ANQGSEA. After removal of 2 bases from V and 3 bases from J, the junction contained 4 bases not matched to a gene. CDR3 region: CSVELAGVNYEQYF. As DNA, the CDR3 is TGCAGCGTTGAACTAGCGGGAGTTAACTACGAGCAGTACTTC.

This clonotype showed up many times. The rearrangement uses TRBV2 and TRBJ2-7; unclear D gene. The CDR3 is 13 amino acids. Trimming took off 3 bases at V and 1 base at J, with 7 bases between the two ends. Looked up from germline, CDR1 is SNHLY and CDR2 is FYNNEI. The CDR3 region is CASSEPESYEQYF. The CDR3 nucleotides are TGTGCCAGCAGTGAGCCCGAATCCTACGAGCAGTACTTC.

The gene calls are TRBV7-9 and TRBJ2-7; D tentatively reads TRBD1 or TRBD2 (5 bases each). CDR1 and CDR2 from the germline V gene are SEHNR and FQNEAQ (reference sequence). Trimming stripped 5 bases from V and 6 bases from J, with 11 bases between. This CDR3 is 12 amino acids long. CDR3 nucleotides: TGTGCCAGCAGCCCCGGGACGTTCGAGCAGTACTTC. The encoded protein is CASSPGTFEQYF.

This clonotype was detected only a few times. The J gene is TRBJ2-3, the V gene TRBV12-3 or TRBV12-4; 10 bases map to TRBD2. The junction had 8 bases not matched to a gene; V was cut back by 0 bases and J by 8 bases. The CDR3 loop spans 16 amino acids. The DNA of the CDR3 is TGTGCCAGCAGTTTAGCCGTTAGCGGGGGGACGGGTACGCAGTATTTT. Its translation: CASSLAVSGGTGTQYF.

Points on this clonotype: Lacking the conserved final phenylalanine or tryptophan, this CDR3 likely reflects a read error. The CDR3 coding sequence is TGTGACTGGAGTGTCTCAGGGGCTCAGGCGCCCCAGCATTAT. It codes for CDWSVSGAQAPQHY. J is TRBJ1-5 and V is TRBV30; the D gene is possibly TRBD1 (6 bases). The CDR3 has 14 residues. CDR1 GTSNPN and CDR2 SVGIG come from the germline V gene (reference sequence).

This clonotype was detected many times. The CDR3 nucleotides read TGCGCCAGCAGCCAAGATGTAGCCTACGAGCAGTACTTC. Residues: CASSQDVAYEQYF. This rearrangement joins TRBV4-1 to TRBJ2-7; the D is unclear. The germline V gene encodes CDR1 MGHRA and CDR2 YSYEKL. V dropped 0 bases and J dropped 2 bases, with 5 bases sitting between them. This CDR3 is 13 amino acids long.

The V gene is TRBV6-6, the J gene TRBJ1-1, with unresolved D. With 2 bases removed from V and 9 bases from J, the gap between germline ends came to 13 bases. Per the germline V gene, CDR1 is MNHNY and CDR2 is SVGAGI (reference sequence). The length of the CDR3 is 13 residues. Here the CDR3 reads CASSYVAPGKAFF. The CDR3 nucleotides are TGTGCCAGCAGTTACGTGGCCCCCGGGAAAGCTTTCTTT.

As regards this clonotype: One end of the junction does not line up with germline, which may come from a read error. V is TRBV6-5 and J is TRBJ1-1; D is unclear. Germline-derived CDR1 and CDR2 are MNHEY and SVGAGI. The CDR3 length is 16 residues. For the CDR3, the DNA is TGTACCAGCAGTTACTCGATTGGGTCCGGGGACACTGAAGCTTTCTTT. It encodes CTSSYSIGSGDTEAFF.

This clonotype was detected many times. V gene TRBV19 combines with J gene TRBJ2-2; 7 positions match TRBD2. Trimming removed 5 bases from V and 5 bases from J; junction bases left unmatched: 2. The CDR3 has 13 residues. CDR1 is LNHDA, CDR2 SQIVND, per germline (reference sequence). This CDR3 is CASSAAGTGELFF. CDR3 sequence (DNA): TGTGCCAGTAGTGCAGCGGGAACCGGGGAGCTGTTTTTT.

This clonotype was detected many times. The V and J genes are TRBV7-3 and TRBJ1-1; D unresolved. V lost 5 bases and J lost 0, with 4 bases in between. The germline gives CDR1 SGHTA, CDR2 FQGTGA. This CDR3 is 12 amino acids long. The CDR3 coding sequence is TGTGCCAGCAGCGGGCTGAACACTGAAGCTTTCTTT. Translated: CASSGLNTEAFF.

As for this clonotype: This likely comes from a read error, as the CDR3 has no conserved phenylalanine or tryptophan at its end. This chain joins TRBV6-2 or TRBV6-3 and TRBJ1-5; D uncertain. The CDR3 length is 15 residues. Trimming took off 6 bases at V and 2 bases at J, with 14 bases between the two ends. CDR1 is MNHEY and CDR2 is SVGEGT in the germline V gene. CDR3 loop: CASRPDGVRNQPQHS. The DNA of the CDR3 is TGTGCCAGCAGACCGGACGGCGTTCGCAATCAGCCCCAGCATTCT.

This clonotype was picked up many times. The J gene is TRBJ2-1, the V gene TRBV29-1, with 8 bases identical to TRBD1. J gave up 5 bases and V 8 bases, and 23 bases lay outside the gene matches. Germline V gene sequence: CDR1 SQVTM, CDR2 ANQGSEA. The CDR3 runs to 18 residues. The CDR3 is CSPEQGQGPSSVHNEQFF. For the CDR3, the DNA is TGCAGCCCCGAACAAGGACAGGGACCCTCTAGCGTCCACAATGAGCAGTTCTTC.

At least ten counts were recorded for this clonotype. The rearrangement joins TRBV28 to TRBJ1-5, with D uncertain. Per the germline V gene, CDR1 is MDHEN and CDR2 is SYDVKM. V lost 3 bases, J lost 5 bases, and 8 bases lay in between. There are 13 residues in the CDR3. As DNA, the CDR3 is TGTGCCAGCAGTTTCATCGGGGATCAGCCCCAGCATTTT. The encoded protein is CASSFIGDQPQHF.

The V gene is TRBV10-3, the J gene TRBJ2-2, with a possible D match to TRBD2 (6 bases). The V and J ends lost 8 bases and 6 bases respectively, with 13 bases between them. Germline CDR1 is ENHRY and CDR2 is SYGVKD. CDR3 length: 13 residues. DNA of the CDR3: TGTGCCATCGCGGGGATAGGGCCCGGGGAGCTGTTTTTT. Translated: CAIAGIGPGELFF.

This clonotype was seen repeatedly, ten times or more. The junction departs from germline at one end; a sequencing error may be responsible. The chain combines TRBV30 with TRBJ2-2, with D perhaps given as TRBD1 or TRBD2 (5 bases each). The length of the CDR3 is 15 residues. Germline V gene lookup returns CDR1 GTSNPN and CDR2 SVGIG (reference sequence). The CDR3 loop is CACSGSTGNTGELFF. CDR3 in DNA: TGTGCCTGTAGTGGGAGCACAGGGAACACCGGGGAGCTGTTTTTT.

This clonotype was detected many times. This chain uses TRBV28 with TRBJ2-5; a possible D gene is TRBD1 (5 bases). The V gene's germline CDR1 is MDHEN and CDR2 SYDVKM. The CDR3 consists of 14 residues. V was shortened by 2 bases and J by 5 bases, with 12 bases between the two germline ends. CDR3 in amino acids: CASSLRAGSETQYF. CDR3 bases: TGTGCCAGCAGTTTAAGGGCAGGGTCGGAGACCCAGTACTTC.

This clonotype appeared many times. The CDR3 coding sequence is TGTGCCAGCAGCACCCCCCAGGGGGACACCCGGTGGACTGAAGCTTTCTTT. As protein: CASSTPQGDTRWTEAFF. The chain joins TRBV7-9 to TRBJ1-1; TRBD1 matches at 7 bases. After removal of 5 bases from V and 5 bases from J, the junction contained 17 bases not matched to a gene. CDR1 and CDR2 (germline): SEHNR, FQNEAQ (reference sequence). The CDR3 is 17 residues long.